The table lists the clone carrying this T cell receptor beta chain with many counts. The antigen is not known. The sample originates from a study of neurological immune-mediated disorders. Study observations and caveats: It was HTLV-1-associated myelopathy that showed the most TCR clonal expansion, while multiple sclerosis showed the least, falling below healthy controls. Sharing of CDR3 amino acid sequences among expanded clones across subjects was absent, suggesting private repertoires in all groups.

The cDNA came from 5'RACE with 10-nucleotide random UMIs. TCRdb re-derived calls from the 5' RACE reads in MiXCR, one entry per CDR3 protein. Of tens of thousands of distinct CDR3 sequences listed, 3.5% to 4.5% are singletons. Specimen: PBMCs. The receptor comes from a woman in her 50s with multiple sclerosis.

The CDR3 reads CASTNEGFSEAFF. The CDR3 region has the DNA TGTGCCAGCACCAACGAGGGGTTTTCTGAAGCTTTCTTT. The gene calls are TRBV12-3 or TRBV12-4 and TRBJ1-1, with D possibly matching TRBD1 (5 bases). Trimming shortened V by 7 bases and J by 6 bases, and 15 bases separated the two germline ends. The CDR3 totals 13 residues.